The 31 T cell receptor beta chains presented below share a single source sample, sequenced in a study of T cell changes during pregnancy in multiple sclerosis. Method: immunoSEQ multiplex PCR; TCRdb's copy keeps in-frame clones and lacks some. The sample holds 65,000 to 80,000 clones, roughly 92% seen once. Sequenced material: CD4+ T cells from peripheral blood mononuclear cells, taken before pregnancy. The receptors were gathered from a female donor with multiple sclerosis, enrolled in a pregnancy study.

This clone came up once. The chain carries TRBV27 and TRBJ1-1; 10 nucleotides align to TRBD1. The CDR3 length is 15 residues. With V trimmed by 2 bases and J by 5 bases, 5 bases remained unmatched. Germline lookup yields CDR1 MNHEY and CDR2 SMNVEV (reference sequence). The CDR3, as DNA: TGTGCCAGCAGTTTAAGCCCGGACAGGGGGACTGAAGCTTTCTTT. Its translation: CASSLSPDRGTEAFF.

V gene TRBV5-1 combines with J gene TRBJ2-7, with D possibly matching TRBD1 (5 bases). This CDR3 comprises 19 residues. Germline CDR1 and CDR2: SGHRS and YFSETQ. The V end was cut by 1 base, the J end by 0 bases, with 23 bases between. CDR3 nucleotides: TGCGCCAGCAGCTTGTGGTGGCAGGGTAAGGGGATAAGCTCCTACGAGCAGTACTTC. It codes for CASSLWWQGKGISSYEQYF.

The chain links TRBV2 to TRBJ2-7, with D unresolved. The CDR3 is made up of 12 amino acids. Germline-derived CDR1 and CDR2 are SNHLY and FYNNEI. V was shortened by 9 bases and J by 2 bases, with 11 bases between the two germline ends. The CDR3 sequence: CARRDTAYEQYF. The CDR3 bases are TGTGCCAGACGAGACACCGCCTACGAGCAGTACTTC.

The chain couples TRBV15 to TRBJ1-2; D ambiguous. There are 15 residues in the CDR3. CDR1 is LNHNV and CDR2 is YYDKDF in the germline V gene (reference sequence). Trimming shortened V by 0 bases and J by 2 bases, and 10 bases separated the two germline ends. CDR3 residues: CATSRDGPPNYGYTF. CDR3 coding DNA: TGTGCCACCAGCAGAGATGGGCCTCCCAACTATGGCTACACCTTC.

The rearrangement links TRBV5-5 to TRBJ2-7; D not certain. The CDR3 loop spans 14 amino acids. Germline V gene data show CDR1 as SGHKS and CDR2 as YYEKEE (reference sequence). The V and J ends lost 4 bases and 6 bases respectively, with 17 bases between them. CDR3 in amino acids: CASSPPRVPVEQYF. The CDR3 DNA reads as TGTGCCAGCAGCCCCCCCCGGGTTCCTGTCGAGCAGTACTTC.

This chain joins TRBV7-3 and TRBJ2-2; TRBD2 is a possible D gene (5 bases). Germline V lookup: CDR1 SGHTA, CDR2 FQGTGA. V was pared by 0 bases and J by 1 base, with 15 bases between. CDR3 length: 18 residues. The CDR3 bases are TGTGCCAGCAGCTTAACGAACTCGGGGATCTTGAACACCGGGGAGCTGTTTTTT. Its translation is CASSLTNSGILNTGELFF.

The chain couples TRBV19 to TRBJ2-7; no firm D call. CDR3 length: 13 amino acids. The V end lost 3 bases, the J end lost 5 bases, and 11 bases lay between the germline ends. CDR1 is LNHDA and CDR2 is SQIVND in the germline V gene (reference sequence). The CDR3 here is CASSIGSLNEQYF. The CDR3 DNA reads TGTGCCAGTAGTATTGGTAGCTTAAACGAGCAGTACTTC.

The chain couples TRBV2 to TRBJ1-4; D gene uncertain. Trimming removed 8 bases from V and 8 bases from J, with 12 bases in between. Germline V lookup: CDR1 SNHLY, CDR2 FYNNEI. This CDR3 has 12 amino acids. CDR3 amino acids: CASCEVREKLFF. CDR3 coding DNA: TGTGCCAGCTGCGAGGTACGGGAAAAACTGTTTTTT.

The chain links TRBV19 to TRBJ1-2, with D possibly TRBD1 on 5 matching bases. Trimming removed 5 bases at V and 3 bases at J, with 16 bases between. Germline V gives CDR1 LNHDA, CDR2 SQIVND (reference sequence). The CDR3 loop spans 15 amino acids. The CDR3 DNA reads TGTGCCAGTAGTCCTTGGGGGGGTCGAGACTATGGCTACACCTTC. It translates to CASSPWGGRDYGYTF.

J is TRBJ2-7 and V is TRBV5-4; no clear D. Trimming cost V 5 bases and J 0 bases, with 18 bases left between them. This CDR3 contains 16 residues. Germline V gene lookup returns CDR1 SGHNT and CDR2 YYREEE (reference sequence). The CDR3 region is CASSLEYGSSSYEQYF. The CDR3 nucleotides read TGTGCCAGCAGTCTGGAGTACGGTTCTAGCTCCTACGAGCAGTACTTC.

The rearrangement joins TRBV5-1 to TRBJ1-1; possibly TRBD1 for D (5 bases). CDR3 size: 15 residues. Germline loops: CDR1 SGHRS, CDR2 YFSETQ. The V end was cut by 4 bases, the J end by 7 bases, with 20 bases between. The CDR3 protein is CASSLRDGGTGEAFF. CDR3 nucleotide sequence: TGCGCCAGCAGCCTCCGGGACGGGGGGACGGGTGAAGCTTTCTTT.

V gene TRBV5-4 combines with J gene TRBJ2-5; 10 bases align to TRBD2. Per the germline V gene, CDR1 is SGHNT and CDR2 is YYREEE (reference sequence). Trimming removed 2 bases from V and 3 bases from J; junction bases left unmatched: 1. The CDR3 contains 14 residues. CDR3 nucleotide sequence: TGTGCCAGCAGCTTCGGACTAGCGGAAGAGACCCAGTACTTC. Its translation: CASSFGLAEETQYF.

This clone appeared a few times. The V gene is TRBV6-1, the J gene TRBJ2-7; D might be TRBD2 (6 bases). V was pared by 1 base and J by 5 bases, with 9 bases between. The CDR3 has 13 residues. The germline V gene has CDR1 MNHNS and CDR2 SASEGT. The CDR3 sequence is CASSEGGGDEQYF. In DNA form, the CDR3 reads TGTGCCAGCAGTGAAGGGGGAGGAGACGAGCAGTACTTC.

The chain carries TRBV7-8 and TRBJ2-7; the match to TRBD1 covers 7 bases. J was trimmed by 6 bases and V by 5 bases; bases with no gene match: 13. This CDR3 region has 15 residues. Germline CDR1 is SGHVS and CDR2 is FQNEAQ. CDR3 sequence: CASSPGTDHGTEQYF. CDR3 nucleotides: TGTGCCAGCAGCCCGGGGACAGACCACGGGACCGAGCAGTACTTC.

The CDR3 DNA reads as TGTGCCATCAAGGCAGGGGAGGGCGAGCAGTACTTC. It translates to CAIKAGEGEQYF. The gene calls are TRBV10-3 and TRBJ2-7; a possible D gene is TRBD2 (7 bases). Trimming cost V 7 bases and J 6 bases, with 13 bases left between them. This CDR3 spans 12 amino acids. Germline CDR1 is ENHRY and CDR2 is SYGVKD.

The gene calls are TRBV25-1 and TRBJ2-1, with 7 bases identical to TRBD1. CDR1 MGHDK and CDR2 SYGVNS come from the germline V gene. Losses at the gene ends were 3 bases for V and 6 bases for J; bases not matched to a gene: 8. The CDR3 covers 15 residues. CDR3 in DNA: TGTGCCAGCAGTGACTTGACAGGGTGGGTCAATGAGCAGTTCTTC. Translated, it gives CASSDLTGWVNEQFF.

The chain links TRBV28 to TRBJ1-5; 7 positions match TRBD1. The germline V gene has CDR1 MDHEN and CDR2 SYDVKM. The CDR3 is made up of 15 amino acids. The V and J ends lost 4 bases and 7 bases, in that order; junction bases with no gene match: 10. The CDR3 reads CASSSLSTGDQPQHF. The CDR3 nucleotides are TGTGCCAGCAGTTCCCTCAGCACAGGGGACCAGCCCCAGCATTTT.

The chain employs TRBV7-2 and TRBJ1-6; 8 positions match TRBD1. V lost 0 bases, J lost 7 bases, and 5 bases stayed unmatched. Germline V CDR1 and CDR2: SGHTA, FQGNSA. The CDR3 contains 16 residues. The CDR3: CASSLALGQENSPLHF. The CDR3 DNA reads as TGTGCCAGCAGCTTAGCGTTGGGACAGGAAAATTCACCCCTCCACTTT.

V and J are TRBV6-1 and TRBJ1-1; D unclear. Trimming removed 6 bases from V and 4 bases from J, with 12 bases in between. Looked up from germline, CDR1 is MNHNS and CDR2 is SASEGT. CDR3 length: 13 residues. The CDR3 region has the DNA TGTGCCAGCAGCACCACATGGAGCACTGAAGCTTTCTTT. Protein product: CASSTTWSTEAFF.

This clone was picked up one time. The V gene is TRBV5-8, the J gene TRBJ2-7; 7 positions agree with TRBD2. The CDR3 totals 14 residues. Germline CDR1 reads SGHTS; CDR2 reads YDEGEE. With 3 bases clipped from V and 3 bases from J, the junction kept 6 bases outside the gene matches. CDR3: CASSWQRGIYEQYF. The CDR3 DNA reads TGTGCCAGCAGCTGGCAGCGGGGAATCTACGAGCAGTACTTC. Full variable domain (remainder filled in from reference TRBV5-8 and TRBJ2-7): EAGVTQSPTHLIKTRGQQATLRCSPISGHTSVYWYQQALGLGLQFLLWYDEGEERNRGNFPPRFSGRQFPNYSSELNVNALELEDSALYLCASSWQRGIYEQYFGPGTRLTVT.

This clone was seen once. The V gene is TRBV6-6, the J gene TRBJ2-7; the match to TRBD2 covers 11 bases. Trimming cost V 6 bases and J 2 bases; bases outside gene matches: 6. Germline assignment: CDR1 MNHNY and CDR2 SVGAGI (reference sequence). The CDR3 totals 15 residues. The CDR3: CASSSLAGGTYEQYF. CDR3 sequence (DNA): TGTGCCAGCAGCAGTCTAGCGGGGGGCACCTACGAGCAGTACTTC.

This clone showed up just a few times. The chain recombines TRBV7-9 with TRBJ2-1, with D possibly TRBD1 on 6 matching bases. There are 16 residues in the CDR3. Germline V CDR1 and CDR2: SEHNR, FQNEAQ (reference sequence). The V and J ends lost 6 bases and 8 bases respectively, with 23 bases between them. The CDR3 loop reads CASRNPTGPRGYEQFF. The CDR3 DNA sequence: TGTGCCAGCAGAAATCCGACAGGCCCACGAGGATATGAGCAGTTCTTC.

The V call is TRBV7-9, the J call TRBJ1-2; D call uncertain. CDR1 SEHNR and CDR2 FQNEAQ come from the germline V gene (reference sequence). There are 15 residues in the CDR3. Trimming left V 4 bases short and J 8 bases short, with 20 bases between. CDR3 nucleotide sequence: TGTGCCAGCAGCTGGGGTCGGGCGGGGATGGGCGGCTACACCTTC. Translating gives CASSWGRAGMGGYTF.

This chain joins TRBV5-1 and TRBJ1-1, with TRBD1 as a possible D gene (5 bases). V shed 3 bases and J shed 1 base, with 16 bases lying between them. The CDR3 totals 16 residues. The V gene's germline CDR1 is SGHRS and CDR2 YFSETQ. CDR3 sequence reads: CASSSTLQGWNTEAFF. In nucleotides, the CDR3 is TGCGCCAGCAGCTCAACCCTCCAGGGCTGGAACACTGAAGCTTTCTTT.

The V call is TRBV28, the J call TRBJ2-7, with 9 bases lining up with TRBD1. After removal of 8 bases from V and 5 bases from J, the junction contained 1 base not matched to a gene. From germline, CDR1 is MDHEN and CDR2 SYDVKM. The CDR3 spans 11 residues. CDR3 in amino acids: CASRDRDEQYF. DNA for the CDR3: TGTGCCAGCCGGGACAGGGACGAGCAGTACTTC.

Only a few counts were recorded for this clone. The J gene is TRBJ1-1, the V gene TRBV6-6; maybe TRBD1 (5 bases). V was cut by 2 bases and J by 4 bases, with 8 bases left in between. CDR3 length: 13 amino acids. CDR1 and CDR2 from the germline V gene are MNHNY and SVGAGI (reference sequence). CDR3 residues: CASSYTGGTEAFF. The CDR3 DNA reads TGTGCCAGCAGTTACACCGGGGGCACTGAAGCTTTCTTT.

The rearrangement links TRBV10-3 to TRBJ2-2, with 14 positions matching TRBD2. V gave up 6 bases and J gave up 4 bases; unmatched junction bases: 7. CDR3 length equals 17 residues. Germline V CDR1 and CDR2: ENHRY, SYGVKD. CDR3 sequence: CAISRGLAGALTGELFF. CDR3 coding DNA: TGTGCCATCAGCCGGGGACTAGCGGGGGCCCTCACCGGGGAGCTGTTTTTT.

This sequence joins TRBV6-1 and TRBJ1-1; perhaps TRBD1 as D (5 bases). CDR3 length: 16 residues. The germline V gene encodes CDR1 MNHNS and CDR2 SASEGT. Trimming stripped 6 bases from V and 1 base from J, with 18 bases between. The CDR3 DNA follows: TGTGCCAGCAGCGAATCGTTCAGACAGAGGAACACTGAAGCTTTCTTT. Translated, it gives CASSESFRQRNTEAFF.

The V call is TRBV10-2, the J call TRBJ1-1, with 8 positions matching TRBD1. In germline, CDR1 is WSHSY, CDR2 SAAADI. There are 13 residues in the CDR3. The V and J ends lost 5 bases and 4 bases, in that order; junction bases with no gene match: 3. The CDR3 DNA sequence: TGCGCCAGCAGTTTCGACAGGGGCACTGAAGCTTTCTTT. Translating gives CASSFDRGTEAFF.

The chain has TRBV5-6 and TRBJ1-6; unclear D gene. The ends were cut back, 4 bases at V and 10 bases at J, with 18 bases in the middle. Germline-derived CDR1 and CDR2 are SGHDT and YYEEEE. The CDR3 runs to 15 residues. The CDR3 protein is CASSDGVRTESPLHF. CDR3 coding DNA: TGTGCCAGCAGCGACGGGGTCCGTACGGAATCACCCCTCCACTTT.

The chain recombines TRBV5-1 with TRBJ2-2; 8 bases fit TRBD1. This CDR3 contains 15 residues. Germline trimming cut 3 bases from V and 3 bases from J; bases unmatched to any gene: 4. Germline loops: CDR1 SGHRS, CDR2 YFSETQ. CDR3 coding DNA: TGCGCCAGCAGCTCCTACAGGGGGGACACCGGGGAGCTGTTTTTT. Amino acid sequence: CASSSYRGDTGELFF.